This section outlines one TCR beta chain sequence together with its context. What it binds is not known. This record comes from a study of T cell responses to AZD1222 COVID-19 vaccine. Points from the study as a whole: The donor cohort was predominantly white British with a female majority, and clonal diversity may have been underestimated.

Germline CDR1 and CDR2: SNHLY and FYNNEI. Between the trimmed V and J ends, which lost 6 bases and 0 bases, there was a span of 9 bases. The CDR3 sequence is 14 residues long. The repertoire was sequenced with immunoSEQ multiplex PCR; TCRdb's copy has only in-frame clones and lacks some. This sample has tens of thousands of clones, with 83% found just once. The clonotype was recovered from an adult who received the AZD1222 COVID-19 vaccine. This chain joins TRBV2 and TRBJ2-1; D is unresolved. The sequencing used peripheral blood, collected 28 days after the second AZD1222 dose. Here the CDR3 reads CASRESSSYNEQFF. The CDR3 DNA sequence: TGTGCCAGCAGGGAATCCAGCTCCTACAATGAGCAGTTCTTC.